The following is a T cell receptor beta chain sequence with its context. This clone has a count of ten or more. The target of this receptor is not known. The read falls 3 residues short of the CDR3 end, and the missing part is taken from the germline J gene. Most of the CVID patients and most of the healthy controls were of Caucasian heritage. Heparinized peripheral whole blood samples of about 4.5 to 8.5 ml were obtained from each donor. Genomic DNA from adults with common variable immune deficiency (CVID) and from healthy adult controls was the source for sequencing TCRbeta CDR3 repertoires. A total of some 22 healthy adult volunteers (12 female and approximately 10 male; age range roughly 20 to 66 years, mean age around 35) were included in the control group. Diluted blood was subjected to density centrifugation over Hypaque 1077 or Ficoll-Paque for isolation of peripheral blood mononuclear cells. Genomic DNA was obtained from unsorted mononuclear cells through either Qiagen column purification or a centrifugation-based method.

These data are taken from a study of T cell clonality in common variable immunodeficiency (dated by TCRdb to about 2015). CDR1 and CDR2 are read off the germline V gene as SNHLY and FYNNEI. V sheds 6 bases and J sheds 3 bases, leaving 18 bases between their ends. The CDR3 runs 16 residues from the cysteine to the phenylalanine. The CDR3 was read in part: 39 bases, with the frame set at base 1. For sequencing input, CVID and control samples contributed equivalent amounts of genomic DNA. For every sample, a 60 bp segment covering the rearranged TCRbeta CDR3 region was amplified and then sequenced. TCRbeta amplification used the immunoSEQ assay, a bias-corrected multiplex PCR with high-throughput sequencing. For the original study's pipeline: Each unique nucleotide sequence was treated as a clone and annotated with V, D and J genes, copy number and frequency. Sequences were labeled productive if in frame, and non-productive if out of frame or containing stop codons. As previously described, clonality was computed from Shannon's entropy. Mean CDR3 Kyte-Doolittle hydropathy was derived from the predicted amino acid sequences of productive clones. Using the R hclust function, scaled V gene usage was clustered hierarchically with Manhattan distance and complete linkage. Sharing of clones by CDR3 amino acid sequence was evaluated through resampling of 12 repertoires per group over 100 rounds. The repertoires were screened for 65 to 75 published EBV-specific TCRbeta sequences and fewer than 300 published CMV-specific TCRbeta sequences. After a couple of CVID samples that produced fewer than 10,000 sequences were dropped from the analysis, around 40 CVID repertoires remained. Imported from immuneACCESS, the table was reduced by TCRdb to in-frame sequences with V and J called. These copies leave out some clones; in studies compared against another copy, an unresolved V gene accounts for under half, and the cause of the remainder is not known. V and J calls and clone size are copied from that table; D and trimming were computed from the DNA. The sample features fewer than 65,000 clones, and none is a singleton. 0.83% of the sample belongs to the ten largest clones.

The full study reports these points: Increased TCRbeta clonality was found in CVID subjects compared with healthy controls (t-test p = 0.018), with the increase being most characteristic of about a third of subjects. According to the authors, finding the cause of the higher clonality in CVID would require sequencing the repertoires of T cell subpopulations. Fewer TCRbeta clones were shared among CVID subjects than among healthy controls (p < 0.0001). Fewer deletions and N-nucleotide insertions were reportedly observed in CVID TCRbeta sequences, and highly modified clones with 13 or more V deletions were reportedly absent from CVID TCRbeta sequences. Even though DNA input was equal, the average per sample came to 65,000 to 100,000 unique sequences for controls compared with about 31,547 for CVID samples. Correlations between repertoire features and clinical complications were limited by patient heterogeneity within the CVID cohort.

The TCR originated in a person aged 18 to 70 in good health. The rearranged chain carries TRBV2 and TRBJ1-5; TRBD1 could be the D gene, as 6 bases match. The sample taken for sequencing was peripheral blood mononuclear cells. CDR3 bases read: TGTGCCAGCAGCCCCACCCTAGGACAGCTCAATCAGCCC. It encodes CASSPTLGQLNQP. The full CDR3 protein is CASSPTLGQLNQPQHF.